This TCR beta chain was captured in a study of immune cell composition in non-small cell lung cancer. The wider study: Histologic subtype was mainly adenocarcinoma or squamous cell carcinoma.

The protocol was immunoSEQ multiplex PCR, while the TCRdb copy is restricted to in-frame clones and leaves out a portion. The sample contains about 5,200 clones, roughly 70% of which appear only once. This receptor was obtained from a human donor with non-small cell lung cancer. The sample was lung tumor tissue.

This CDR3 is CASRHLGTLLILNEKLFF. The CDR3 nucleotides are TGTGCCAGCAGGCATCTAGGCACGCTGTTAATCCTTAATGAAAAACTGTTTTTT. V is TRBV6-4 and J is TRBJ1-4, with D uncertain. The V gene's germline CDR1 is MRHNA and CDR2 SNTAGT. Trimming took 6 bases from V and 4 from J, leaving 24 bases between them. The CDR3 has 18 amino acids.